The 25 T cell receptor beta chains given below trace back to one sample, sequenced in a study of shared clonotypes between healthy human individuals. Profiled with immunoSEQ multiplex PCR; TCRdb holds only in-frame clones, not every one. The sample carries some 2,500,000 clones, under 95% recorded once. The sequencing input was naive CD4+ T cells from PBMCs. Subset of the sample: CD45RA+ positively selected. The origin of the receptors is a man aged 18 to 29 in good health. Some clones in this sample may be carry-over from other donors' samples.

The CDR3 reads CASRQNGANVLTF. DNA of the CDR3: TGTGCCAGTAGGCAGAATGGTGCCAACGTCCTGACTTTC. The gene calls are TRBV19 and TRBJ2-6; the D is unclear. V lost 6 bases and J lost 7, with 10 bases in between. CDR1 is LNHDA, CDR2 SQIVND, per germline (reference sequence). The CDR3 has 13 amino acids.

This chain uses TRBV5-1 with TRBJ2-1; no clear D gene. Trimming removed 0 bases from V and 5 bases from J, with 18 bases in between. Germline CDR1 is SGHRS and CDR2 is YFSETQ. The CDR3 consists of 17 residues. CDR3 protein: CASSLAHMETRNNEQFF. CDR3 DNA: TGCGCCAGCAGCTTGGCTCATATGGAAACCAGGAACAATGAGCAGTTCTTC.

V and J are TRBV7-2 and TRBJ1-1; 9 nucleotides agree with TRBD1. Trimming took 2 bases from V and 4 from J; bases not matched to a gene: 8. This CDR3 region has 16 residues. The germline gives CDR1 SGHTA, CDR2 FQGNSA. The DNA of the CDR3 is TGTGCCAGCAGCTTAAGGGCCGACAGGGGGGGCACTGAAGCTTTCTTT. This encodes CASSLRADRGGTEAFF.

The gene calls are TRBV27 and TRBJ2-2; perhaps TRBD1 as D (6 bases). CDR3 length: 17 amino acids. V lost 6 bases, J lost 6 bases, and 23 bases lay in between. The V gene's germline CDR1 is MNHEY and CDR2 SMNVEV (reference sequence). In DNA, the CDR3 is TGTGCCAGCAGAAGGGCGACTATACAGGGTGATTCCGGGGAGCTGTTTTTT. Its protein is CASRRATIQGDSGELFF.

The chain couples TRBV2 to TRBJ2-7; 8 positions agree with TRBD1. V gave up 1 base and J gave up 3 bases; unmatched junction bases: 5. The CDR3 consists of 15 residues. Germline V CDR1 and CDR2: SNHLY, FYNNEI. As DNA, the CDR3 is TGTGCCAGCAGTGAAGAGGGACAGGCGTACTACGAGCAGTACTTC. This encodes CASSEEGQAYYEQYF.

A remark on this clone: One end of the junction varies from germline; a read error may be responsible. The chain combines TRBV28 with TRBJ2-5, with D possibly being TRBD1 (6 bases). CDR3 length: 11 residues. Germline V CDR1 and CDR2: MDHEN, SYDVKM. The CDR3 DNA sequence: TGTGCCAGCAGTAATCCGGGACACCAACACTTC. Amino acid sequence: CASSNPGHQHF.

A remark on this clone: Other DNA sequences in the sample encode the same CDR3. This chain joins TRBV9 and TRBJ1-5, with D maybe TRBD1 (6 bases). Germline V CDR1 and CDR2: SGDLS, YYNGEE. This CDR3 spans 14 amino acids. The V end was cut by 3 bases, the J end by 0 bases, with 7 bases between. The CDR3 sequence is CASSATGSNQPQHF. For the CDR3, the DNA is TGTGCCAGCAGCGCGACAGGTAGCAATCAGCCCCAGCATTTT.

This clone has only a few counts. The chain has TRBV4-1 and TRBJ1-4, with D unclear. V shed 0 bases and J shed 8 bases, with 10 bases lying between them. This CDR3 region has 14 residues. Per the germline V gene, CDR1 is MGHRA and CDR2 is YSYEKL. In DNA form, the CDR3 reads TGCGCCAGCAGCCAAGAAGAGACAAGGGAAAAACTGTTTTTT. It translates to CASSQEETREKLFF.

The chain carries TRBV18 and TRBJ1-5; no clear D. V was clipped by 6 bases and J by 2 bases, with 20 bases between them. CDR1 KGHSH and CDR2 LQKENI come from the germline V gene. The CDR3 is 17 residues long. CDR3 sequence (DNA): TGTGCCAGCTCTCTCCAGGCGACGACTGTGGGCAATCAGCCCCAGCATTTT. Translated: CASSLQATTVGNQPQHF.

The chain carries TRBV5-4 and TRBJ2-5; the D gene is possibly TRBD2 (5 bases). Per the germline V gene, CDR1 is SGHNT and CDR2 is YYREEE (reference sequence). With 6 bases removed from V and 2 bases from J, the gap between germline ends came to 17 bases. The length of the CDR3 is 15 residues. The CDR3 protein is CASMGGGLGQETQYF. The DNA for the CDR3 is TGTGCCAGCATGGGCGGCGGGTTGGGGCAAGAGACCCAGTACTTC. The full variable domain, in which reference TRBV5-4 and TRBJ2-5 provide the parts outside the CDR3, is ETGVTQSPTHLIKTRGQQVTLRCSSQSGHNTVSWYQQALGQGPQFIFQYYREEENGRGNFPPRFSGLQFPNYSSELNVNALELDDSALYLCASMGGGLGQETQYFGPGTRLLVL.

This clone appeared a single time. The chain carries TRBV10-3 and TRBJ1-4; 7 bases map to TRBD1. The V and J ends lost 4 bases and 3 bases, in that order; junction bases with no gene match: 5. The CDR3 has 15 amino acids. In germline, CDR1 is ENHRY, CDR2 SYGVKD. Here the CDR3 DNA reads TGTGCCATCAGTGGGGGGGGGACAGCTAATGAAAAACTGTTTTTT. As protein: CAISGGGTANEKLFF.

This sequence joins TRBV28 and TRBJ2-3; 7 bases fit TRBD1. The ends lost 10 bases at V and 5 bases at J; junction bases unmatched: 12. The CDR3 loop spans 14 amino acids. The germline gives CDR1 MDHEN, CDR2 SYDVKM. This chain's CDR3 is CATDPDRVGDTQYF. The CDR3 DNA follows: TGTGCCACCGACCCAGACAGGGTTGGAGATACGCAGTATTTT.

The chain has TRBV7-9 and TRBJ1-1, with D uncertain. There are 15 residues in the CDR3. The germline gives CDR1 SEHNR, CDR2 FQNEAQ (reference sequence). Trimming cost V 1 base and J 2 bases, with 11 bases left between them. The CDR3 loop is CASSLGEGLNTEAFF. CDR3 coding DNA: TGTGCCAGCAGCTTAGGGGAAGGGCTTAACACTGAAGCTTTCTTT. The full variable domain, completed using reference TRBV7-9 and TRBJ1-1, is DTGVSQNPRHKITKRGQNVTFRCDPISEHNRLYWYRQTLGQGPEFLTYFQNEAQLEKSRLLSDRFSAERPKGSFSTLEIQRTEQGDSAMYLCASSLGEGLNTEAFFGQGTRLTVV.

The J gene is TRBJ1-2, the V gene TRBV7-2; 10 nucleotides match TRBD1. The CDR3 spans 15 residues. CDR1 and CDR2 from the germline V gene are SGHTA and FQGNSA. Trimming at V came to 5 bases and at J to 3 bases, leaving 6 bases not matched to a gene. This CDR3 is CASSRGQGMDYGYTF. The CDR3 DNA sequence: TGTGCCAGCAGCCGGGGACAGGGGATGGACTATGGCTACACCTTC.

The rearrangement uses TRBV27 and TRBJ1-5; 7 bases map to TRBD1. V shed 9 bases, J shed 3 bases, and the junction held 14 bases outside the gene matches. Germline V gene data show CDR1 as MNHEY and CDR2 as SMNVEV (reference sequence). The CDR3 extends over 16 amino acids. This CDR3 reads CARPPGRDSFNQPQHF. The CDR3 DNA sequence: TGTGCCAGACCCCCGGGACGGGACAGCTTCAATCAGCCCCAGCATTTT.

The chain couples TRBV19 to TRBJ2-2; D is possibly TRBD1 or TRBD2 (5 bases each). This CDR3 region has 14 residues. Trimming removed 3 bases from V and 12 bases from J, with 17 bases in between. Germline V gives CDR1 LNHDA, CDR2 SQIVND (reference sequence). CDR3 residues: CASSMTGAGHKLFF. The CDR3 DNA is TGTGCCAGTAGTATGACCGGGGCAGGTCATAAGCTGTTTTTT.

The chain uses TRBV14 and TRBJ1-2, with D hard to call. Germline V lookup: CDR1 SGHDN, CDR2 FVKESK. V lost 0 bases and J 8 bases, leaving 7 bases between the germline ends. This CDR3 comprises 12 residues. The CDR3 here is CASSQDRGGYTF. The CDR3 DNA reads TGTGCCAGCAGCCAAGATCGAGGGGGCTACACCTTC. The entire variable domain, with the rest obtained from reference TRBV14 and TRBJ1-2, is as follows: EAGVTQFPSHSVIEKGQTVTLRCDPISGHDNLYWYRRVMGKEIKFLLHFVKESKQDESGMPNNRFLAERTGGTYSTLKVQPAELEDSGVYFCASSQDRGGYTFGSGTRLTVV.

This rearrangement joins TRBV11-2 to TRBJ2-5; 7 nucleotides align to TRBD2. With V trimmed by 0 bases and J by 1 base, 2 bases remained unmatched. The CDR3 length is 15 residues. CDR1 SGHAT and CDR2 FQNNGV come from the germline V gene. CDR3 loop: CASSLDGGGQETQYF. The CDR3, as DNA: TGTGCCAGCAGCTTAGATGGGGGGGGCCAAGAGACCCAGTACTTC. Together with reference TRBV11-2 and TRBJ2-5, the CDR3 gives the full variable domain: EAGVAQSPRYKIIEKRQSVAFWCNPISGHATLYWYQQILGQGPKLLIQFQNNGVVDDSQLPKDRFSAERLKGVDSTLKIQPAKLEDSAVYLCASSLDGGGQETQYFGPGTRLLVL.

CDR3 coding DNA: TGTGCCAGCAGGCCGGACAGGACTTCGAGCACCGGGGAGCTGTTTTTT. Translation gives CASRPDRTSSTGELFF. The chain carries TRBV27 and TRBJ2-2; TRBD1 aligns across 7 bases. This CDR3 has 16 amino acids. Germline CDR1 is MNHEY and CDR2 is SMNVEV (reference sequence). Trimming took 6 bases from V and 4 from J; bases not matched to a gene: 11.

V usage is TRBV28 and J usage is TRBJ1-2, with D perhaps TRBD1 (6 bases). V was shortened by 8 bases and J by 2 bases, with 15 bases between the two germline ends. The CDR3 has 14 residues. Germline CDR1 is MDHEN and CDR2 is SYDVKM. CDR3 loop: CASRGGAGNYGYTF. The CDR3 bases are TGTGCCAGCCGTGGGGGGGCAGGGAACTATGGCTACACCTTC.

The chain links TRBV5-1 to TRBJ2-1, with a tentative D call TRBD2 (6 bases). This CDR3 comprises 15 residues. With 0 bases removed from V and 5 bases from J, the gap between germline ends came to 12 bases. Germline V gene sequence: CDR1 SGHRS, CDR2 YFSETQ. CDR3 residues: CASSLGVAANNEQFF. The DNA for the CDR3 is TGCGCCAGCAGCTTGGGGGTAGCGGCGAACAATGAGCAGTTCTTC.

In this sample, this clone turned up once. The genes are TRBV29-1 and TRBJ2-1; possibly TRBD2 for D (5 bases). V gave up 2 bases and J gave up 0 bases, with 8 bases separating them. Germline CDR1 is SQVTM and CDR2 is ANQGSEA. The CDR3 has 14 residues. The CDR3 region is CSVERESSYNEQFF. The CDR3 nucleotides read TGCAGCGTTGAACGGGAAAGCTCCTACAATGAGCAGTTCTTC.

This chain links TRBV9 with TRBJ2-1, with D possibly being TRBD2 (6 bases). Germline lookup yields CDR1 SGDLS and CDR2 YYNGEE. With 3 bases removed from V and 13 bases from J, the gap between germline ends came to 11 bases. This CDR3 comprises 11 residues. CDR3 sequence reads: CASSESGTQFF. The DNA of the CDR3 is TGTGCCAGCAGCGAGTCGGGGACTCAGTTCTTC.

The CDR3 DNA reads as TGCGCCAGCAGCCATCTTAGGGGAGGGCCGGTGACCCAGTACTTC. Its translation is CASSHLRGGPVTQYF. This chain connects TRBV4-1 to TRBJ2-5; TRBD2 matches at 7 bases. Losses at the gene ends were 3 bases for V and 7 bases for J; bases not matched to a gene: 11. The CDR3 length is 15 residues. In germline, CDR1 is MGHRA, CDR2 YSYEKL.

Comment on this clone: Other DNA sequences in the same sample also yield this CDR3. This rearrangement joins TRBV2 to TRBJ1-5; 7 nucleotides match TRBD1. The CDR3 runs 13 residues. In germline, CDR1 is SNHLY, CDR2 FYNNEI. J lost 6 bases, V lost 4 bases, and 3 bases had no gene match. The CDR3 coding sequence is TGTGCCAGCAGTGGACAGGGTGGTCAGCCCCAGCATTTT. Encoded protein: CASSGQGGQPQHF.